This paragraph reports one T cell receptor beta chain. Its antigen is not identified. The record originates from a study of CXCR3-negative and CXCR3-positive naive CD8 T cells. Notes on the study in general: Both of the naive subsets showed about the same high diversity, but memory CD8+ cells had much less. TRB CDR3 hydrophobicity was greater in CXCR3-positive naive cells than in CXCR3-negative naive cells.

The libraries of TRB cDNA were prepared using 5' RACE with UMI labels. TCRdb derives one entry per CDR3 protein from the 5' RACE reads, leaving out DNA. Here the sample table reports 140,000 to 150,000 distinct CDR3 sequences. The CDR3 runs to 13 residues. CDR1 is MNHEY, CDR2 SMNVEV, per germline (reference sequence). The sequence derives from a human donor in good health. Some clones in this sample may be carry-over from other donors' samples. This chain connects TRBV27 to TRBJ2-5; there is no DNA to check the TCRdb D call of TRBD1. What was sequenced was naive CXCR3+ CD8+ T cells from blood. As for subset: CD45RO-CCR7+CD27+CD95- naive CD8+ T cells expressing CXCR3 (TNR3+). The CDR3 spells CASRPMGGPTQYF.